Listed below are T cell receptor beta chains from one sample, sequenced in a study of T cells in tuberculosis. The table came from immunoSEQ multiplex PCR; TCRdb's copy has only in-frame clones and leaves some out. The sample consists of about 88,000 clones, approximately 91% of them appearing once. Material: CD1b-GMM tetramer-negative cells sorted from PBMCs. The receptors stem from an adult woman with latent tuberculosis. CDR3s leave out the opening cysteine and the closing phenylalanine or tryptophan. Each record gives: V gene, CDR3 length, CDR3 protein.

v_gene: TRBV5-1; len: 13; CDR3aa: ASKSGTGYTNEQF
v_gene: TRBV5-4; len: 14; CDR3aa: ASSQTSGGRVDTQY
v_gene: TRBV6-1; len: 12; CDR3aa: ASSEEQFTDTQY
v_gene: TRBV7-9; len: 12; CDR3aa: ASSPSGGWTEAF
v_gene: TRBV7-8; len: 12; CDR3aa: ASSDAPRTDTQY
v_gene: TRBV7-9; len: 12; CDR3aa: ASSAAGANTEAF
v_gene: TRBV11-2; len: 11; CDR3aa: ASSPAGSSPLH
v_gene: TRBV2; len: 11; CDR3aa: ASSEQGNTEAF
v_gene: TRBV9; len: 13; CDR3aa: ASSVGSLMHYGYT
v_gene: TRBV2; len: 15; CDR3aa: ASSDRSSGSFQETQY
v_gene: TRBV5-8; len: 17; CDR3aa: ASSLAGFGIGFGPGGYT
v_gene: TRBV7-9; len: 12; CDR3aa: ASGNSGNTGELF
v_gene: TRBV7-9; len: 14; CDR3aa: ASSWGDRGTQETQY
v_gene: TRBV19; len: 11; CDR3aa: ASSVDRATEAF
v_gene: TRBV5-1; len: 12; CDR3aa: ASSPQATNEKLF
v_gene: TRBV5-4; len: 11; CDR3aa: ASSSEGAGGYT
v_gene: TRBV5-5; len: 12; CDR3aa: ASSLIPGNTEAF
v_gene: TRBV5-1; len: 14; CDR3aa: ASSLAGLAGSDTQY
v_gene: TRBV27; len: 12; CDR3aa: ASRRALPGEKLF
v_gene: TRBV5-1; len: 11; CDR3aa: ASSGGLNEKLF
v_gene: TRBV27; len: 14; CDR3aa: ASSLWAGSSNQPQH
v_gene: TRBV18; len: 11; CDR3aa: ASSPAANEKLF
v_gene: TRBV4-2; len: 13; CDR3aa: ASSQDSGNNQPQH
v_gene: TRBV5-5; len: 13; CDR3aa: ASSRIGGITDTQY
v_gene: TRBV30; len: 10; CDR3aa: ACGQGNTEAF
v_gene: TRBV23-1; len: 11; CDR3aa: ASPQGTNEKLF
v_gene: TRBV2; len: 11; CDR3aa: ASSFSRGLEQY
v_gene: TRBV5-1; len: 14; CDR3aa: ASSGTKGFSTDTQY
v_gene: TRBV10-1; len: 14; CDR3aa: ASSNRDMYSNQPQH
v_gene: TRBV7-6; len: 14; CDR3aa: ASSLGTPDSGNTIY
v_gene: TRBV19; len: 13; CDR3aa: ASTKRDFSGNTIY
v_gene: TRBV29-1; len: 13; CDR3aa: SVPKTRRWSDTQY
v_gene: TRBV7-9; len: 12; CDR3aa: ASSPQGVEEKLF
v_gene: TRBV9; len: 12; CDR3aa: ASSARIGTDTQY
v_gene: TRBV27; len: 13; CDR3aa: ASSFSVHGNQPQH
v_gene: TRBV4-2; len: 15; CDR3aa: ASSQGPTGSDGSPLH